The clone carrying this TCR beta chain was seen only once. The sample belongs to a study of CD8+CD57+ T cells in acquired aplastic anemia. The overall study: Quantities of DNA derived from sorted CD4+ and CD8+ cells averaged approximately 3 ug.

The authors sequenced patients whose flow cytometry had shown CD8+CD57+ cell expansion. Blood was sampled before the patients had received any therapy. Both TCR beta VDJ combination and CDR3 sequence profiling were carried out. Genomic DNA was the template for this profiling. TCRdb passed the reads through MiXCR, listing each CDR3 protein once. Of roughly 200,000 distinct CDR3 sequences in the sample, about 60% were seen once. This sequence was found in a human donor with aplastic anemia. The specimen sequenced was sorted CD4+, CD8+, or CD8+CD57+ T cells (not recorded which) from PBMCs.

The CDR3 nucleotides read TGTGCCAGCAGCGGTGGATGGGATGAGCAGTTCTTC. As protein: CASSGGWDEQFF. V usage is TRBV9 and J usage is TRBJ2-1, with D hard to call. V lost 3 bases, J lost 8 bases, and 9 bases lay in between. CDR1 is SGDLS, CDR2 YYNGEE, per germline. The CDR3 length is 12 residues.